This T cell receptor beta chain was captured in a study of T cell repertoires in cytomegalovirus infection. This clonotype was recorded a few times. What it binds is not known. TCRdb re-derived calls from the reads in MiXCR, one entry per CDR3 protein. The data contain some 920,000 distinct CDR3 sequences, roughly a third of them singletons. V dropped 3 bases and J dropped 0; count of bases not matched to a gene: 1. Germline V gives CDR1 MNHNY, CDR2 SVGAGI (reference sequence). This CDR3 has 14 amino acids. The material was cultured CD8+ T cells from PBMCs, obtained from culture after CMV antigen stimulation. The TCR originated in a human donor in good health (CMV status not recorded). Some clones in this sample may be carry-over from other donors' samples. The chain is built from TRBV6-6 and TRBJ2-7; the match to TRBD2 covers 8 bases. As DNA, the CDR3 is TGTGCCAGCAGTTATACTAGCGGCTCCTACGAGCAGTACTTC. Its translation is CASSYTSGSYEQYF.